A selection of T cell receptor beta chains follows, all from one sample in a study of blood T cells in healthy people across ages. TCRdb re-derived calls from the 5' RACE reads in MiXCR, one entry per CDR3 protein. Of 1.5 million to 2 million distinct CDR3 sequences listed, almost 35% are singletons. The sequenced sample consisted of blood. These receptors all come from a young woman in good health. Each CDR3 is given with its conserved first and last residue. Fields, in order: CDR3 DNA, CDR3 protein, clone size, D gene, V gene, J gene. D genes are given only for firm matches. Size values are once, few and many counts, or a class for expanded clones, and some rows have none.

CDR3nt: TGCAGTGCTAGTTTTAGCCCCAGGTCCGAGCAGTTCTTC
CDR3aa: CSASFSPRSEQFF
abundance: few
d_gene: .
v_gene: TRBV20-1
j_gene: TRBJ2-1

CDR3nt: TGTGCCAGCACCGAATACCGGGACAGGGCGAACAATGAGCAGTTCTTC
CDR3aa: CASTEYRDRANNEQFF
abundance: few
d_gene: TRBD1
v_gene: TRBV13
j_gene: TRBJ2-1

CDR3nt: TGTGCCAGCAGTTTAGCTCTAGCGGGAGTGGGCACAGATACGCAGTATTTT
CDR3aa: CASSLALAGVGTDTQYF
abundance: .
d_gene: TRBD2
v_gene: TRBV12-3/TRBV12-4
j_gene: TRBJ2-3

CDR3nt: TGCGCCAGCAGCTTGGGAGTAGCGGGGGGCCCCGCTAGCACAGATACGCAGTATTTT
CDR3aa: CASSLGVAGGPASTDTQYF
abundance: few
d_gene: TRBD2
v_gene: TRBV5-1
j_gene: TRBJ2-3

CDR3nt: TGTGCCAGCAGCTTAGCGGGACAGGCATTTTACGAGCAGTACTTC
CDR3aa: CASSLAGQAFYEQYF
abundance: .
d_gene: TRBD1
v_gene: TRBV11-2
j_gene: TRBJ2-7

CDR3nt: TGTGCCATCAGCGAGTCGGCTGGACGCCTAAACACTGAAGTTTTCTTT
CDR3aa: CAISESAGRLNTEVFF
abundance: once
d_gene: .
v_gene: TRBV10-3
j_gene: TRBJ1-1

CDR3nt: TGTGCCAGCAGCTTGGGAGCGGGTATGGTGAACACCTTC
CDR3aa: CASSLGAGMVNTF
abundance: .
d_gene: .
v_gene: TRBV5-6
j_gene: TRBJ1-2

CDR3nt: TGTGCCAGCAGTTCGTACACAGAACAAGAGACCCAGTACTTC
CDR3aa: CASSSYTEQETQYF
abundance: few
d_gene: .
v_gene: TRBV27
j_gene: TRBJ2-5

CDR3nt: TGCAGTGCTAGATCCGTGGGGGTTAACTATGGCTACACCTTC
CDR3aa: CSARSVGVNYGYTF
abundance: few
d_gene: .
v_gene: TRBV20-1
j_gene: TRBJ1-2

CDR3nt: TGTGCCAGCAACCGGGAAACCGGGGAGCTGTTTTTT
CDR3aa: CASNRETGELFF
abundance: few
d_gene: .
v_gene: TRBV6-1
j_gene: TRBJ2-2

CDR3nt: TGTGCCAGCAGTTTTCGGTGGAGGGGGCGTCTAGCGGGAAACAATGAGCAGTTCTTC
CDR3aa: CASSFRWRGRLAGNNEQFF
abundance: few
d_gene: TRBD2
v_gene: TRBV28
j_gene: TRBJ2-1

CDR3nt: TGCGCCAGCAGCTTAGGATACGTTATCACAGATACGCAGTATTTT
CDR3aa: CASSLGYVITDTQYF
abundance: .
d_gene: .
v_gene: TRBV5-1
j_gene: TRBJ2-3

CDR3nt: TGTGCCAGCAGCTTTCCCCCGGCGGGAAGGTTGGGGCACGAGCAGTACTTC
CDR3aa: CASSFPPAGRLGHEQYF
abundance: .
d_gene: .
v_gene: TRBV7-8
j_gene: TRBJ2-7

CDR3nt: TGTGCCAGCAGCTTAGTCGAGGGGGCGAACTATGGCTACACCTTC
CDR3aa: CASSLVEGANYGYTF
abundance: few
d_gene: TRBD1
v_gene: TRBV7-2
j_gene: TRBJ1-2

CDR3nt: TGCAGTGCTCAAGAGGCGGGCTACACCTTC
CDR3aa: CSAQEAGYTF
abundance: .
d_gene: .
v_gene: TRBV20-1
j_gene: TRBJ1-2

CDR3nt: TGTGCCAGCCCAACCCGACAGTCTTATAGCAATCAGCCCCAGCATTTT
CDR3aa: CASPTRQSYSNQPQHF
abundance: few
d_gene: .
v_gene: TRBV7-9
j_gene: TRBJ1-5

CDR3nt: TGTGCCAGCAGCTTTCAACTAGCGGGGGGTCACGAGCAGTACTTC
CDR3aa: CASSFQLAGGHEQYF
abundance: .
d_gene: TRBD2
v_gene: TRBV7-6
j_gene: TRBJ2-7

CDR3nt: TGTGCCATCAGTGAGTCTTATCGGGAACTAGCAGGAGATGGGAATGAGCAGTTCTTC
CDR3aa: CAISESYRELAGDGNEQFF
abundance: few
d_gene: .
v_gene: TRBV10-3
j_gene: TRBJ2-1

CDR3nt: TGTGCCAGCAGCCAACTAGATGGGTACGAGCAGTACTTC
CDR3aa: CASSQLDGYEQYF
abundance: .
d_gene: .
v_gene: TRBV3-1
j_gene: TRBJ2-7

CDR3nt: TGTGCCAGCAGCGTAGAGGCTAGGCAGGGTGTGGGATTCGGAAATGAGCAGTTCTTC
CDR3aa: CASSVEARQGVGFGNEQFF
abundance: .
d_gene: .
v_gene: TRBV9
j_gene: TRBJ2-1

CDR3nt: TGTGCCAGCAGCTTAACATCGGGAGGGGGTGGAGATACGCAGTATTTT
CDR3aa: CASSLTSGGGGDTQYF
abundance: .
d_gene: TRBD2
v_gene: TRBV7-3
j_gene: TRBJ2-3

CDR3nt: TGTGCCAGCAGCCTCCCGACTGATTTCGCAACTAATGAAAAACTGTTTTTT
CDR3aa: CASSLPTDFATNEKLFF
abundance: .
d_gene: .
v_gene: TRBV21-1
j_gene: TRBJ1-4

CDR3nt: TGTGCCAGCAGCCGATATGGAGGGGGCTACGAGCAGTACTTC
CDR3aa: CASSRYGGGYEQYF
abundance: .
d_gene: .
v_gene: TRBV5-6
j_gene: TRBJ2-7

CDR3nt: TGTGCCAGCAGCAAAGCAGGGGGCGTAAGGGAAAAACTGTTTTTT
CDR3aa: CASSKAGGVREKLFF
abundance: many
d_gene: TRBD1
v_gene: TRBV7-9
j_gene: TRBJ1-4

CDR3nt: TGCAGTGCTAGGAGTGGCGGGGGGCCAGACATACGCACAGATACGCAGTATTTT
CDR3aa: CSARSGGGPDIRTDTQYF
abundance: .
d_gene: TRBD2
v_gene: TRBV20-1
j_gene: TRBJ2-3

CDR3nt: TGTGCCGTAACTCGGCAGCGAAATTCACCCCCCCACTTT
CDR3aa: CAVTRQRNSPPHF
abundance: .
d_gene: .
v_gene: TRBV6-6
j_gene: TRBJ1-6

CDR3nt: TGTGCCAGCAGTCTTGCCCTACTAGCGGGGGCCTACGAGCAGTACTTC
CDR3aa: CASSLALLAGAYEQYF
abundance: few
d_gene: TRBD2
v_gene: TRBV6-2/TRBV6-3
j_gene: TRBJ2-7

CDR3nt: TGTGCCAGCAGCTTAACAGGGTCAGGGGTACAGGAGACCCAGTACTTC
CDR3aa: CASSLTGSGVQETQYF
abundance: .
d_gene: .
v_gene: TRBV7-3
j_gene: TRBJ2-5

CDR3nt: TGCGCCAGCAGCTCCGATAACAAAAACATTCAGTACTTC
CDR3aa: CASSSDNKNIQYF
abundance: .
d_gene: .
v_gene: TRBV5-1
j_gene: TRBJ2-4

CDR3nt: TGCAGTGCTAGAGGTTCCGGGCCCGGGACAGGGGTTTCCAATGAGCAGTTCTTC
CDR3aa: CSARGSGPGTGVSNEQFF
abundance: few
d_gene: TRBD1
v_gene: TRBV20-1
j_gene: TRBJ2-1

CDR3nt: TGTGCCAGCAGCTTAGTATCGTTGGGACTCACCTCCTACGAGCAGTACTTC
CDR3aa: CASSLVSLGLTSYEQYF
abundance: .
d_gene: .
v_gene: TRBV7-2
j_gene: TRBJ2-7

CDR3nt: TGTGCCAGCTCACCCATCTCCGACTACCTCTACAATGAGCAGTTCTTC
CDR3aa: CASSPISDYLYNEQFF
abundance: .
d_gene: .
v_gene: TRBV18
j_gene: TRBJ2-1

CDR3nt: TGTGCCAGCAGCCAAGATTTGGTCGTCTACGAGCAGTACTTC
CDR3aa: CASSQDLVVYEQYF
abundance: .
d_gene: .
v_gene: TRBV3-1
j_gene: TRBJ2-7

CDR3nt: TGTGCCAGCAGTTACCAAAAGAGACGGGGACCTAACTATGGCTACACCTTC
CDR3aa: CASSYQKRRGPNYGYTF
abundance: few
d_gene: .
v_gene: TRBV12-3/TRBV12-4
j_gene: TRBJ1-2

CDR3nt: TGTGCCAGCAGTGATAGCGGGGGGGCGTCTGGAGAGACCCAGTACTTC
CDR3aa: CASSDSGGASGETQYF
abundance: .
d_gene: TRBD2
v_gene: TRBV12-3/TRBV12-4
j_gene: TRBJ2-5

CDR3nt: TGTGCCAGCAGTTGCGCGCTAGCTACGCACGAGCAGTACTTC
CDR3aa: CASSCALATHEQYF
abundance: .
d_gene: .
v_gene: TRBV12-3/TRBV12-4
j_gene: TRBJ2-7

CDR3nt: TGTGCCAGCAGCTTAAGGCCGACTAGCGGGATCCCCAATGAGCAGTTCTTC
CDR3aa: CASSLRPTSGIPNEQFF
abundance: .
d_gene: TRBD2
v_gene: TRBV7-3
j_gene: TRBJ2-1

CDR3nt: TGTGCCAGCAGCCTGGGACAGAGTAATAATGAAAAACTGTTTTTT
CDR3aa: CASSLGQSNNEKLFF
abundance: .
d_gene: TRBD1
v_gene: TRBV7-9
j_gene: TRBJ1-4

CDR3nt: TGTGCCAGCAGCTCGAGGAGAGACACTGAAGCTTTCTTT
CDR3aa: CASSSRRDTEAFF
abundance: many
d_gene: .
v_gene: TRBV3-1
j_gene: TRBJ1-1

CDR3nt: TGTGCCAGCAGGTCGACAAGGGGGCACGAGCAGTACTTC
CDR3aa: CASRSTRGHEQYF
abundance: many
d_gene: TRBD1
v_gene: TRBV27
j_gene: TRBJ2-7

CDR3nt: TGTGCCAGCAGCTTGGCCTTGCGGGACTCCTACGAGCAGTACTTC
CDR3aa: CASSLALRDSYEQYF
abundance: .
d_gene: .
v_gene: TRBV5-6
j_gene: TRBJ2-7

CDR3nt: TGTGCCAGCAGCCAAGGCCAACCTGGGGCCAACGTCCTGACTTTC
CDR3aa: CASSQGQPGANVLTF
abundance: few
d_gene: .
v_gene: TRBV3-1
j_gene: TRBJ2-6

CDR3nt: TGTGCCAGCACCTCATTGGAAGCGGCCAGGCGCTACGAGCAGTACTTC
CDR3aa: CASTSLEAARRYEQYF
abundance: .
d_gene: .
v_gene: TRBV7-2
j_gene: TRBJ2-7

CDR3nt: TGTGCCAGCAGCCAAGTGGGCGGGAGGGCCGCCGACGAGCAGTACTTC
CDR3aa: CASSQVGGRAADEQYF
abundance: few
d_gene: TRBD2
v_gene: TRBV4-2
j_gene: TRBJ2-7

CDR3nt: TGCAGTGCTTTGCTAGCGGGAGTTACTAGCTCCTACAATGAGCAGTACTTC
CDR3aa: CSALLAGVTSSYNEQYF
abundance: .
d_gene: TRBD2
v_gene: TRBV20-1
j_gene: TRBJ2-7

CDR3nt: TGTGCCAGCAGCCAATTGGGCAGTAACTATGGCTACACCTTC
CDR3aa: CASSQLGSNYGYTF
abundance: few
d_gene: .
v_gene: TRBV3-1
j_gene: TRBJ1-2

CDR3nt: TGTGCCAGCAGCTCCTATTCCGAAAAACTGTTTTTT
CDR3aa: CASSSYSEKLFF
abundance: few
d_gene: .
v_gene: TRBV7-9
j_gene: TRBJ1-4

CDR3nt: TGTGCCGGCAGTTTCCGGGACTCCCTGGTGAATGAGCAGTTCTTC
CDR3aa: CAGSFRDSLVNEQFF
abundance: .
d_gene: .
v_gene: TRBV9
j_gene: TRBJ2-1

CDR3nt: TGTGCCAGCAGTTTCGCGACTAGCGGGACAAGGGTAATCGGGGAGTTCTTC
CDR3aa: CASSFATSGTRVIGEFF
abundance: .
d_gene: TRBD2
v_gene: TRBV28
j_gene: TRBJ2-1

CDR3nt: TGTGCCAGCTCCCCTGGTATGGGGGGCTACGAGCAGTACTTC
CDR3aa: CASSPGMGGYEQYF
abundance: few
d_gene: .
v_gene: TRBV18
j_gene: TRBJ2-7

CDR3nt: TGTGCCAGCAACCAAGATTTAGGGCATGAGCAGTTCTTC
CDR3aa: CASNQDLGHEQFF
abundance: once
d_gene: .
v_gene: TRBV4-2
j_gene: TRBJ2-1

CDR3nt: TGCAGTGCTAGCGAAGGGATCTCACGCTCTGGGGCCAACGTCCTGACTTTC
CDR3aa: CSASEGISRSGANVLTF
abundance: .
d_gene: .
v_gene: TRBV20-1
j_gene: TRBJ2-6

CDR3nt: TGTGCCAGCAGCCCGCAGGGTCCCTACGAGCAGTACTTC
CDR3aa: CASSPQGPYEQYF
abundance: many
d_gene: .
v_gene: TRBV4-1
j_gene: TRBJ2-7

CDR3nt: TGTGCCAGCAGGGTTACTAGCGGGGGGACCCAAGAGACCCAGTACTTC
CDR3aa: CASRVTSGGTQETQYF
abundance: .
d_gene: TRBD2
v_gene: TRBV7-9
j_gene: TRBJ2-5

CDR3nt: TGCAGTGCCCGAGGGGGGGTTCAGGGCTACACCTTC
CDR3aa: CSARGGVQGYTF
abundance: .
d_gene: .
v_gene: TRBV20-1
j_gene: TRBJ1-2